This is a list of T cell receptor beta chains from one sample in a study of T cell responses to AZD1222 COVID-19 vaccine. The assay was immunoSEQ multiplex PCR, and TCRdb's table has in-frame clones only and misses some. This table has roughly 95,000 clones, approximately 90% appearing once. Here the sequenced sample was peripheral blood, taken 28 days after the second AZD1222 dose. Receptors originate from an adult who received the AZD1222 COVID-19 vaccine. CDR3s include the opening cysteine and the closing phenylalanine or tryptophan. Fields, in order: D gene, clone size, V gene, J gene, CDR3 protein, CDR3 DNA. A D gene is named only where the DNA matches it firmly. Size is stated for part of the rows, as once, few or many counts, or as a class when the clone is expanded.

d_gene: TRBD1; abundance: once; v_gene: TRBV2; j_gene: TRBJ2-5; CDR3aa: CASSHRGIQETQYF; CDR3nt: TGTGCCAGCAGCCACAGGGGGATACAAGAGACCCAGTACTTC
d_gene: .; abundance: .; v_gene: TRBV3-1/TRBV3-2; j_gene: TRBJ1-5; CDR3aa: CASSQAPRGRAQPQHF; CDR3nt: TGTGCCAGCAGCCAAGCCCCCAGGGGCCGTGCTCAGCCCCAGCATTTT
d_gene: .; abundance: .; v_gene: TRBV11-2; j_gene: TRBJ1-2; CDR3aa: CASSVTGTSYGYTF; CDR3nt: TGTGCCAGCAGCGTAACCGGGACATCCTATGGCTACACCTTC
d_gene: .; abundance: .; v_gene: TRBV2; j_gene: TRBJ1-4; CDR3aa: CASSNPSDSTTNEKLFF; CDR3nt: TGTGCCAGCAGCAACCCTAGCGACAGCACAACTAATGAAAAACTGTTTTTT
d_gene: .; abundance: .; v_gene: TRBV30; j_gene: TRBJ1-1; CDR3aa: CAVRPQIGTEAFF; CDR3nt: TGTGCCGTCCGTCCCCAGATAGGAACTGAAGCTTTCTTT
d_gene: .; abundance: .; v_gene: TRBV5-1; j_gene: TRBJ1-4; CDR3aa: CASSLLRQSQELFF; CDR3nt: TGCGCCAGCAGCCTTCTTCGACAGAGCCAGGAACTGTTTTTT
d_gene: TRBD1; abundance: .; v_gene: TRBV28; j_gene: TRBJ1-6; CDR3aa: CASSLAGQGGRTYNSPLHF; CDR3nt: TGTGCCAGCAGTCTTGCGGGACAGGGGGGTCGCACCTATAATTCACCCCTCCACTTT
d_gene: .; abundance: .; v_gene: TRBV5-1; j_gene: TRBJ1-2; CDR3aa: CASSLEGSLYGYTF; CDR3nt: TGCGCCAGCAGCTTGGAGGGCAGCTTATATGGCTACACCTTC
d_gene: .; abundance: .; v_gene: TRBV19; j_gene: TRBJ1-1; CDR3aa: CASSSHPGTEAFF; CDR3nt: TGTGCCAGTAGTTCCCATCCCGGGACTGAAGCTTTCTTT
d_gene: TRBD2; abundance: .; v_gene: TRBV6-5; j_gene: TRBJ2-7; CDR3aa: CASSYSITSGDAEQYF; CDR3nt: TGTGCCAGCAGTTACTCGATCACTAGCGGGGACGCGGAGCAGTACTTC
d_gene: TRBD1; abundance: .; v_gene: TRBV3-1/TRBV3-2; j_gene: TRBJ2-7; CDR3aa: CASSHRDSHYEQYF; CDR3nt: TGTGCCAGCAGCCATCGGGACAGCCACTACGAGCAGTACTTC
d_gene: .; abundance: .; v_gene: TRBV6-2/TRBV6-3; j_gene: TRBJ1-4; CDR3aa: CASSSIYSRPTNEKLFF; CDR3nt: TGTGCCAGCAGTTCCATCTACAGCCGTCCAACTAATGAAAAACTGTTTTTT
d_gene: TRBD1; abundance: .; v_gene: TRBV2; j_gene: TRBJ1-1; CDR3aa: CASSYRQGNTEAFF; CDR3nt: TGTGCCAGCAGTTACCGACAGGGCAACACTGAAGCTTTCTTT
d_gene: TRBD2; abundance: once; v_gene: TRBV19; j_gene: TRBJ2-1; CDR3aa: CASSPPSPGGKNEQFF; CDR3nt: TGTGCCAGTAGTCCCCCTTCGCCGGGGGGTAAGAATGAGCAGTTCTTC
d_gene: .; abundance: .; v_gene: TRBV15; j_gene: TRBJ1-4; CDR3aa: CATSNGRTNEKLFF; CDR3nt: TGTGCCACCAGCAACGGCCGAACTAATGAAAAACTGTTTTTT
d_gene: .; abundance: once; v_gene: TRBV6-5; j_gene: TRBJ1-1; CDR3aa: CASSTMNTEAFF; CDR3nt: TGTGCCAGCAGTACGATGAACACTGAAGCTTTCTTT
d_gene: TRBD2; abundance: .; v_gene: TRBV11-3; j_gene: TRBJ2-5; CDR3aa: CASSLWGGSQETQYF; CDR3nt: TGTGCCAGCAGCCTGTGGGGGGGTAGCCAAGAGACCCAGTACTTC
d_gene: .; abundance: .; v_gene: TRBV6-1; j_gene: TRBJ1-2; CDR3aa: CASSEFGGGGYTF; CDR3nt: TGTGCCAGCAGTGAATTCGGGGGTGGCGGCTACACCTTC